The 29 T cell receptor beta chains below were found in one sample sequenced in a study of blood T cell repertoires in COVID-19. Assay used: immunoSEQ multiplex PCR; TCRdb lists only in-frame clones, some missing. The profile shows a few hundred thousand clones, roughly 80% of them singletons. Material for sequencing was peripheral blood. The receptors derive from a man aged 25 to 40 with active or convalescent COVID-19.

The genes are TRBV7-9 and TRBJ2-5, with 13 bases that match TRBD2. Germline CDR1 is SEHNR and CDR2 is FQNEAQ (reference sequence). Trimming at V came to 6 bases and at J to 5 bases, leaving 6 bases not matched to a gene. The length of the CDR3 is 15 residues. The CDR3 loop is CASSRLAGGQETQYF. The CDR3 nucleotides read TGTGCCAGCAGTCGACTAGCGGGGGGCCAGGAGACCCAGTACTTC.

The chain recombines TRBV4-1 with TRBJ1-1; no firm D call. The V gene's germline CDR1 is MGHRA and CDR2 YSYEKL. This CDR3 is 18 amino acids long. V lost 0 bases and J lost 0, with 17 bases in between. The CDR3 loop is CASSQEPVMGGMNTEAFF. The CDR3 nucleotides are TGCGCCAGCAGCCAAGAGCCAGTCATGGGAGGGATGAACACTGAAGCTTTCTTT.

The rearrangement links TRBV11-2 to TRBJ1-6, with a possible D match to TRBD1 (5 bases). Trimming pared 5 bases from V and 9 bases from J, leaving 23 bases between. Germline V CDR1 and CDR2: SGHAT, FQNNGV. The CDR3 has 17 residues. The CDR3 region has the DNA TGTGCCAGCAGCCAGGGCGGGGTCGGGCGTATAGGTTCACCCCTCCACTTT. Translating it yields CASSQGGVGRIGSPLHF.

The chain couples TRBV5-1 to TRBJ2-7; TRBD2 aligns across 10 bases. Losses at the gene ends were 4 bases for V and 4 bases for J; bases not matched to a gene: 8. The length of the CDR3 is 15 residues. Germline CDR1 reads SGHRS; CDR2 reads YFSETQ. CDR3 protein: CASSRGAAGGYEQYF. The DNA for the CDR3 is TGCGCCAGCAGCCGCGGGGCAGCGGGAGGGTACGAGCAGTACTTC.

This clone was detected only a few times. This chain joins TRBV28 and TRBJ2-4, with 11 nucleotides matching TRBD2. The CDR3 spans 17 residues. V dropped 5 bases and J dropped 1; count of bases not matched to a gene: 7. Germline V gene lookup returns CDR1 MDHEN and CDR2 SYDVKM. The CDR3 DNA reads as TGTGCCAGCAGTCCCGGGACTAGCGGTGGGGCCAAAAACATTCAGTACTTC. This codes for CASSPGTSGGAKNIQYF.

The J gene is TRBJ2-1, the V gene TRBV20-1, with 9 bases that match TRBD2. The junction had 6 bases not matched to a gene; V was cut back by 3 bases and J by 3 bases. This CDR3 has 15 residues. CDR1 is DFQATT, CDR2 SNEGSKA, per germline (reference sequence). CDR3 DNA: TGCAGTGCTAGTGCTAGCGGGACCGACTACAATGAGCAGTTCTTC. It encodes CSASASGTDYNEQFF.

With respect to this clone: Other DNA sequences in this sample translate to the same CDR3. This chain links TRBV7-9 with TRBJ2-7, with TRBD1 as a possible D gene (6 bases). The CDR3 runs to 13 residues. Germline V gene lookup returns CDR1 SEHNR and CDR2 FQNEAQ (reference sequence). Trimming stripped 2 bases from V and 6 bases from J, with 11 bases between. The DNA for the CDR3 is TGTGCCAGCAGCTTACCTGGGGGCGGCGAGCAGTACTTC. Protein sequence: CASSLPGGGEQYF.

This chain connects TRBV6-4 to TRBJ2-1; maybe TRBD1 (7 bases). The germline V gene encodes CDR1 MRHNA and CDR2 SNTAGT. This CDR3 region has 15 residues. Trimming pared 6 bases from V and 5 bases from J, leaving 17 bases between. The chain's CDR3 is CASSRGVSGHNEQFF. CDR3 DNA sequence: TGTGCCAGCAGCAGGGGGGTTAGCGGACACAATGAGCAGTTCTTC.

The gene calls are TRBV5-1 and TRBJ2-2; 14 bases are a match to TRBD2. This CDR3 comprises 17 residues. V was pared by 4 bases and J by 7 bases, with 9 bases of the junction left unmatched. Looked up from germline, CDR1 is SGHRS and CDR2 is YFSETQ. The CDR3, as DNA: TGCGCCAGCAGCCTCGGGACTAGCGGGAGTAGGGACGGGGAGCTGTTTTTT. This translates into CASSLGTSGSRDGELFF.

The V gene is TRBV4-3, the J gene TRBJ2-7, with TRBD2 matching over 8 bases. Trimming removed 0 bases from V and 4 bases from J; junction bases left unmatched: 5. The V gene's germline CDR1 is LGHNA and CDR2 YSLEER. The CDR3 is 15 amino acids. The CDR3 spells CASSQDLVAGYEQYF. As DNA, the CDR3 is TGCGCCAGCAGCCAAGATTTGGTAGCGGGGTACGAGCAGTACTTC.

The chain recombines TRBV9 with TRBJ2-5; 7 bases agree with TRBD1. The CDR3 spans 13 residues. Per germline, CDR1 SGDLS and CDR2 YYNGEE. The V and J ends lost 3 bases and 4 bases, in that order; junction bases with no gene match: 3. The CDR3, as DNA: TGTGCCAGCAGCGAAGGGGGCGGAGAGACCCAGTACTTC. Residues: CASSEGGGETQYF. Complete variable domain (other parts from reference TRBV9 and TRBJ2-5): DSGVTQTPKHLITATGQRVTLRCSPRSGDLSVYWYQQSLDQGLQFLIQYYNGEERAKGNILERFSAQQFPDLHSELNLSSLELGDSALYFCASSEGGGETQYFGPGTRLLVL.

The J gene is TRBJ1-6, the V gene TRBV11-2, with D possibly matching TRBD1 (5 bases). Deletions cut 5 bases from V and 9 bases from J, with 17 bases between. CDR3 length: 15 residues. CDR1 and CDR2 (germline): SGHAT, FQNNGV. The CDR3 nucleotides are TGTGCCAGCAGCCCATTCCGGGACTGGAGTTCACCCCTCCACTTT. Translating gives CASSPFRDWSSPLHF.

CDR3: CASSWGVNTEAFF. The CDR3 region has the DNA TGCGCCAGCAGCTGGGGGGTGAACACTGAAGCTTTCTTT. The rearrangement links TRBV5-1 to TRBJ1-1, with D perhaps matching TRBD1 (5 bases). V dropped 3 bases and J dropped 0 bases, with 6 bases sitting between them. This CDR3 is built from 13 residues. Germline CDR1 and CDR2: SGHRS and YFSETQ.

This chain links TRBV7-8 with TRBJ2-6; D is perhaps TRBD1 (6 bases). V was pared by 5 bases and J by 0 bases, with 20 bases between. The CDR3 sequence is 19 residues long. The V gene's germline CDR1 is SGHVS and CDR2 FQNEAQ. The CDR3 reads CASSLRTALMNSGANVLTF. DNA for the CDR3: TGTGCCAGCAGCCTCCGGACAGCCCTGATGAACTCTGGGGCCAACGTCCTGACTTTC.

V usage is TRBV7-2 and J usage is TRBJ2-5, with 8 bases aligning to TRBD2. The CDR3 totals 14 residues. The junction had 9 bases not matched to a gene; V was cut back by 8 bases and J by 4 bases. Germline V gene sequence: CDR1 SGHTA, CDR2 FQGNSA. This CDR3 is CASLLSGGTETQYF. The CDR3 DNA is TGTGCCAGCCTCCTGAGCGGGGGAACAGAGACCCAGTACTTC.

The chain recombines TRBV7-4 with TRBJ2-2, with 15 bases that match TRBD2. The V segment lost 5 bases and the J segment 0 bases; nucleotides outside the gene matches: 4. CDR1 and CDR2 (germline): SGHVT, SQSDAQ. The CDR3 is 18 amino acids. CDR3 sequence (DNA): TGTGCCAGCAGCACGGGACTAGCGGGGGGCTCGAACACCGGGGAGCTGTTTTTT. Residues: CASSTGLAGGSNTGELFF.

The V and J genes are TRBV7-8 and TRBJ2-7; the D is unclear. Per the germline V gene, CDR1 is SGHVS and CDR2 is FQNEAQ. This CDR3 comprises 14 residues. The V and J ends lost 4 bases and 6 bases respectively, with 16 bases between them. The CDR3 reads CASSSYSAVGEQYF. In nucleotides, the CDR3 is TGTGCCAGCAGCTCCTACTCGGCGGTCGGCGAGCAGTACTTC. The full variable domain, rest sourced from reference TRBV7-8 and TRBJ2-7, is GAGVSQSPRYKVAKRGQDVALRCDPISGHVSLFWYQQALGQGPEFLTYFQNEAQLDKSGLPSDRFFAERPEGSVSTLKIQRTQQEDSAVYLCASSSYSAVGEQYFGPGTRLTVT.

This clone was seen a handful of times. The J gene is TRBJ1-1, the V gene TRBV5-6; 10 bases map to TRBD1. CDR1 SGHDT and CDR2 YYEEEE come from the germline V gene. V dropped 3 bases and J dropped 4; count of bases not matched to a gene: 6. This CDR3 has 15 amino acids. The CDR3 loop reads CASSSDRGQTTEAFF. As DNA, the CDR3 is TGTGCCAGCAGCTCCGACAGGGGGCAAACCACTGAAGCTTTCTTT.

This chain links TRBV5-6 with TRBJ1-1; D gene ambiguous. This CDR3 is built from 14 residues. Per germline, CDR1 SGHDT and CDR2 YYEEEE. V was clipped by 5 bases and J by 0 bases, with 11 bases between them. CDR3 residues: CASSFRRMNTEAFF. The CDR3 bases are TGTGCCAGCAGTTTCAGGAGGATGAACACTGAAGCTTTCTTT. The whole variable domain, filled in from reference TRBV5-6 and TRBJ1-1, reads DAGVTQSPTHLIKTRGQQVTLRCSPKSGHDTVSWYQQALGQGPQFIFQYYEEEERQRGNFPDRFSGHQFPNYSSELNVNALLLGDSALYLCASSFRRMNTEAFFGQGTRLTVV.

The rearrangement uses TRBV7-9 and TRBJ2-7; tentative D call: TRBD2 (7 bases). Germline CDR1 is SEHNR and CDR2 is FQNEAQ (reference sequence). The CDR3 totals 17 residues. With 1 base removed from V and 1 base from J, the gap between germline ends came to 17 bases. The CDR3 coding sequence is TGTGCCAGCAGCTTAGACGGGGGGCAGATTCCTTCCTACGAGCAGTACTTC. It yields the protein CASSLDGGQIPSYEQYF.

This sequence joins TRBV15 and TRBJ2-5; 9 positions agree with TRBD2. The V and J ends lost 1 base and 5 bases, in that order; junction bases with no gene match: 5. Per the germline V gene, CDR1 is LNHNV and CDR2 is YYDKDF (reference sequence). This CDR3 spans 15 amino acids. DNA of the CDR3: TGTGCCACCAGCAGAGGGGCAGCGGGAGGTGAGACCCAGTACTTC. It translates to CATSRGAAGGETQYF.

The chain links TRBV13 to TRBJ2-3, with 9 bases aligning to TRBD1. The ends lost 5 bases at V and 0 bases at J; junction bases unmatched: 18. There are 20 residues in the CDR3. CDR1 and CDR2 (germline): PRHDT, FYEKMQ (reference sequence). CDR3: CASSLYNRGTGTASTDTQYF. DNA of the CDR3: TGTGCCAGCAGCCTCTATAATAGGGGGACAGGGACGGCTAGCACAGATACGCAGTATTTT. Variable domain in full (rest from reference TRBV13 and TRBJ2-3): AAGVIQSPRHLIKEKRETATLKCYPIPRHDTVYWYQQGPGQDPQFLISFYEKMQSDKGSIPDRFSAQQFSDYHSELNMSSLELGDSALYFCASSLYNRGTGTASTDTQYFGPGTRLTVL.

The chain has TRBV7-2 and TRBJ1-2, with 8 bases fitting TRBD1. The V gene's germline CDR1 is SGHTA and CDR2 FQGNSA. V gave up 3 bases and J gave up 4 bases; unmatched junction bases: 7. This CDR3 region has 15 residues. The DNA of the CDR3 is TGTGCCAGCAGCTTGCCTAGGACAGGGAGCTATGGCTACACCTTC. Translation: CASSLPRTGSYGYTF.

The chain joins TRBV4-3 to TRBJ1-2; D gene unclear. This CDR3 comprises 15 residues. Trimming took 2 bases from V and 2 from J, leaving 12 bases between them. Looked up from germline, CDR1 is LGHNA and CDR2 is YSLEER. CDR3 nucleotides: TGCGCCAGCAGCCAACGCACTCCCCCCAACTATGGCTACACCTTC. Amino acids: CASSQRTPPNYGYTF.

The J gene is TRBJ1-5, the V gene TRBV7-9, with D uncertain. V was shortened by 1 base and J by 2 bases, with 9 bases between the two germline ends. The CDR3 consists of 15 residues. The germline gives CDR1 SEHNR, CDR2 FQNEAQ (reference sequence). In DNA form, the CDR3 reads TGTGCCAGCAGCTTAGGTAACTTCGGCAATCAGCCCCAGCATTTT. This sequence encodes CASSLGNFGNQPQHF.

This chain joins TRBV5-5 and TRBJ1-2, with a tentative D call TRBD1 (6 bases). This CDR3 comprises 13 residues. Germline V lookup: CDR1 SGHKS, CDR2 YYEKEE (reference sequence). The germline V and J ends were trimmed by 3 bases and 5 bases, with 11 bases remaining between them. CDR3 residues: CASSWAGAYGYTF. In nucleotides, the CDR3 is TGTGCCAGCAGCTGGGCGGGGGCATATGGCTACACCTTC.

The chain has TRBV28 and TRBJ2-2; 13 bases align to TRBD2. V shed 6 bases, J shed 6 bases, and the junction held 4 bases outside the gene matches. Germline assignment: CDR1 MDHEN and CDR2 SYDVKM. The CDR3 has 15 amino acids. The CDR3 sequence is CASSRTSGGSGELFF. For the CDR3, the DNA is TGTGCCAGCAGCAGGACTAGCGGGGGTTCCGGGGAGCTGTTTTTT.

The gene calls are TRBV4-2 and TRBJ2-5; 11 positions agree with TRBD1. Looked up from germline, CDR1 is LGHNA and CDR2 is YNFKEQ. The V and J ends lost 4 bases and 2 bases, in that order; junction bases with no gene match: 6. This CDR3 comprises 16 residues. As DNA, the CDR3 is TGTGCCAGCAGCCCGGGGACAGGGGGGCATCAAGAGACCCAGTACTTC. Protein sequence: CASSPGTGGHQETQYF.

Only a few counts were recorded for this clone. CDR3 protein: CASSSRTGRGGNTIYF. The DNA for the CDR3 is TGTGCCAGCAGTTCCCGGACAGGGAGAGGTGGAAACACCATATATTTT. The chain has TRBV6-2 or TRBV6-3 and TRBJ1-3; 8 positions agree with TRBD1. Germline CDR1 MNHEY, CDR2 SVGEGT. This CDR3 spans 16 amino acids. The junction had 8 bases not matched to a gene; V was cut back by 4 bases and J by 3 bases.